This T cell receptor beta chain was retrieved from a study of shared clonotypes between healthy human individuals. In regard to this clone: Antigen unknown.

The germline V gene encodes CDR1 SGHRS and CDR2 YFSETQ. V lost 7 bases and J 4 bases, leaving 6 bases between the germline ends. This CDR3 is 11 amino acids long. Study processing details: Junction-only immunoSEQ data arrived without quality scores, meaning filtering differed. Generated by immunoSEQ multiplex PCR, the TCRdb table keeps only in-frame clones and is missing some. V and J calls plus clone size are reproduced from that table; the DNA served to infer D and trimming. This repertoire shows millions of clones, 85% to 95% found once; its top ten account for around 0.4%. Findings and caveats of the study: The study found 4.5% to 6% of naive CD4 clonotypes shared across a few donors.

The chain couples TRBV5-1 to TRBJ2-1; no reliable D call. This TCR derives from a man aged 18 to 30 in good health. Some clones in this sample may be carry-over from other donors' samples. Sequencing was performed on naive CD4+ T cells from PBMCs. As to subset: CD45RA+ positively selected. The CDR3 nucleotides are TGCGCCAGCCAAAGTTACAATGAGCAGTTCTTC. It yields the protein CASQSYNEQFF.